These 30 T cell receptor beta chains share one sample of origin, sequenced in a study of vaccination effects on CD4 cells after COVID-19. Antigen specificity for these receptors is unknown. The assay was immunoSEQ multiplex PCR, and TCRdb's table has in-frame clones only and misses some. This sample has 50,000 to 60,000 clones, with roughly 70% found just once. Sequencing followed a ViraFEST assay step that expanded antigen-specific CD4+ T cells with viral peptide pools. Culture lasted roughly eleven days before CD4+ T cell isolation. People in the vaccine group had not been infected with SARS-CoV-2 before, and their nucleocapsid antibodies were negative. This specimen was CD4+ T cells from PBMCs cultured with SARS-CoV-2 spike peptides, taken before COVID-19 vaccination. Source of these receptors: a human donor who received a COVID-19 vaccine.

J is TRBJ2-7 and V is TRBV7-2; TRBD2 matches at 8 bases. Germline CDR1 SGHTA, CDR2 FQGNSA. This CDR3 contains 14 residues. V lost 5 bases, J lost 7 bases, and 10 bases stayed unmatched. The CDR3: CASSTSGSYGEQYF. CDR3 DNA sequence: TGTGCCAGCAGCACCAGCGGGAGTTATGGTGAGCAGTACTTC. Drawing the rest from reference TRBV7-2 and TRBJ2-7, the complete variable domain is GAGVSQSPSNKVTEKGKDVELRCDPISGHTALYWYRQSLGQGLEFLIYFQGNSAPDKSGLPSDRFSAERTGGSVSTLTIQRTQQEDSAVYLCASSTSGSYGEQYFGPGTRLTVT.

The rearrangement uses TRBV7-2 and TRBJ2-2, with TRBD2 identical over 11 bases. V was pared by 1 base and J by 4 bases, with 5 bases of the junction left unmatched. CDR1 and CDR2 from the germline V gene are SGHTA and FQGNSA. The CDR3 runs 17 residues. In DNA, the CDR3 is TGTGCCAGCAGCTTAGTTGGCCTAGCGGGAGGCACCGGGGAGCTGTTTTTT. It codes for CASSLVGLAGGTGELFF.

The chain has TRBV6-1 and TRBJ2-3; D unresolved. Looked up from germline, CDR1 is MNHNS and CDR2 is SASEGT. The germline V and J ends were trimmed by 2 bases and 6 bases, with 15 bases remaining between them. CDR3 length equals 15 residues. The chain's CDR3 is CASSETLIGPDTQYF. CDR3 nucleotide sequence: TGTGCCAGCAGTGAAACACTCATAGGCCCGGATACGCAGTATTTT.

The table lists this clone with a count of one. V and J are TRBV2 and TRBJ1-4; 9 positions match TRBD1. V lost 6 bases, J lost 5 bases, and 7 bases stayed unmatched. This CDR3 has 15 amino acids. The germline V gene has CDR1 SNHLY and CDR2 FYNNEI. The CDR3 region is CASRPGGTGNEKLFF. CDR3 nucleotides: TGTGCCAGCAGGCCTGGAGGGACAGGGAATGAAAAACTGTTTTTT.

On this clone itself: At the DNA level, this CDR3 is encoded by other sequences in the same sample as well. The rearrangement joins TRBV5-1 to TRBJ2-2; 7 bases are shared with TRBD2. The ends lost 4 bases at V and 0 bases at J; junction bases unmatched: 3. This CDR3 contains 15 residues. Germline V gives CDR1 SGHRS, CDR2 YFSETQ. The CDR3 reads CASSLGTTNTGELFF. CDR3 nucleotides: TGCGCCAGCAGCCTCGGGACTACGAACACCGGGGAGCTGTTTTTT.

This rearrangement joins TRBV30 to TRBJ1-2; 7 bases are shared with TRBD1. This CDR3 is built from 14 residues. The trim removed 3 bases at V and 2 bases at J, leaving 6 bases unmatched. Germline CDR1 is GTSNPN and CDR2 is SVGIG (reference sequence). CDR3 sequence (DNA): TGTGCCTGGAGAAAGACAGGGATCAACTATGGCTACACCTTC. Protein: CAWRKTGINYGYTF.

The chain recombines TRBV28 with TRBJ1-2, with a weak D call TRBD1 (5 bases). V lost 10 bases to trimming and J lost 0 bases, with 12 bases between them. This CDR3 is 13 amino acids long. Germline CDR1 and CDR2: MDHEN and SYDVKM. The CDR3 reads CATRQQANYGYTF. In DNA, the CDR3 is TGTGCCACGCGACAGCAGGCTAACTATGGCTACACCTTC.

The CDR3 DNA reads TGTGCCAGCAGCCAAGAGGAAATGGTAGGAAACATTCAGTACTTC. It specifies CASSQEEMVGNIQYF. The chain joins TRBV3-1 (or the pseudogene TRBV3-2) to TRBJ2-4, with D hard to call. The CDR3 runs to 15 residues. V lost 0 bases, J lost 6 bases, and 12 bases lay in between. In germline, CDR1 is LGHDT, CDR2 YNNKEL (reference sequence).

The CDR3 protein is CASSLAGRSKQFF. The CDR3, as DNA: TGCGCCAGCAGCTTGGCGGGACGCTCGAAGCAGTTCTTC. The chain links TRBV5-1 to TRBJ2-1; perhaps D is TRBD1 or TRBD2 (5 bases each). Germline V gene lookup returns CDR1 SGHRS and CDR2 YFSETQ. The CDR3 sequence is 13 residues long. V was clipped by 0 bases and J by 11 bases, with 12 bases between them.

Comments on this clone: A read error may produce the germline difference seen at one junction end. V usage is TRBV30 and J usage is TRBJ2-2; possibly TRBD2 for D (6 bases). The germline gives CDR1 GTSNPN, CDR2 SVGIG (reference sequence). This CDR3 contains 14 residues. For the CDR3, the DNA is TGTGCCGGGAGGCCCAGCGGTAACACCGGGGAGCTGTTTTTT. Protein product: CAGRPSGNTGELFF.

This clone was seen more than once but under ten times. The V gene is TRBV7-9, the J gene TRBJ2-2, with 7 bases matching TRBD2. V shed 5 bases and J 2 bases; nucleotides not matched to a gene: 5. The CDR3 extends over 15 amino acids. CDR1 SEHNR and CDR2 FQNEAQ come from the germline V gene (reference sequence). This CDR3 is CASSPGTINTGELFF. CDR3 bases: TGTGCCAGCAGCCCCGGGACTATCAACACCGGGGAGCTGTTTTTT. The whole variable domain, remainder taken from reference TRBV7-9 and TRBJ2-2, is DTGVSQNPRHKITKRGQNVTFRCDPISEHNRLYWYRQTLGQGPEFLTYFQNEAQLEKSRLLSDRFSAERPKGSFSTLEIQRTEQGDSAMYLCASSPGTINTGELFFGEGSRLTVL.

V and J are TRBV13 and TRBJ1-1; TRBD1 matches at 7 bases. Trimming took 5 bases from V and 5 from J; bases not matched to a gene: 8. The CDR3 runs to 14 residues. Germline V lookup: CDR1 PRHDT, CDR2 FYEKMQ (reference sequence). The CDR3 nucleotides read TGTGCCAGCAGCCCGAGGGGGCGTGGGACTGAAGCTTTCTTT. It yields the protein CASSPRGRGTEAFF. Supplemented by reference TRBV13 and TRBJ1-1, the full variable domain reads AAGVIQSPRHLIKEKRETATLKCYPIPRHDTVYWYQQGPGQDPQFLISFYEKMQSDKGSIPDRFSAQQFSDYHSELNMSSLELGDSALYFCASSPRGRGTEAFFGQGTRLTVV.

The sample holds many counts of this clone. V and J are TRBV9 and TRBJ2-3, with TRBD2 matching 15 bases. CDR1 is SGDLS and CDR2 is YYNGEE in the germline V gene. The CDR3 is 17 residues long. The trim removed 4 bases at V and 2 bases at J, leaving 5 bases unmatched. In DNA, the CDR3 is TGTGCCAGCAGCACCGGACTAGCGGGGGGGCCCACAGATACGCAGTATTTT. Translating it yields CASSTGLAGGPTDTQYF.

The rearrangement links TRBV5-1 to TRBJ2-3; 10 nucleotides line up with TRBD2. After removal of 0 bases from V and 4 bases from J, the junction contained 2 bases not matched to a gene. The germline V gene encodes CDR1 SGHRS and CDR2 YFSETQ. The CDR3 has 15 amino acids. This CDR3 is CASSLAAGGADTQYF. The CDR3 nucleotides are TGCGCCAGCAGCTTGGCAGCGGGGGGGGCAGATACGCAGTATTTT.

Only a few counts were recorded for this clone. The genes are TRBV5-1 and TRBJ2-5; maybe TRBD2 (5 bases). The CDR3 runs to 15 residues. The germline V gene encodes CDR1 SGHRS and CDR2 YFSETQ. Trimming removed 1 base from V and 3 bases from J, with 13 bases in between. CDR3 region: CASSLSSRAEETQYF. In DNA form, the CDR3 reads TGCGCCAGCAGCTTGTCTAGCCGAGCCGAAGAGACCCAGTACTTC.

The chain has TRBV6-5 and TRBJ2-1, with D possibly matching TRBD2 (5 bases). The CDR3 is 13 residues long. Between the trimmed V and J ends, which lost 6 bases and 3 bases, there was a span of 9 bases. Germline loops: CDR1 MNHEY, CDR2 SVGAGI. CDR3 in DNA: TGTGCCAGCAGGTACGGGAACTACAATGAGCAGTTCTTC. Protein product: CASRYGNYNEQFF.

The chain combines TRBV5-1 with TRBJ1-2, with unresolved D. Trimming cost V 7 bases and J 0 bases, with 13 bases left between them. The CDR3 totals 14 residues. Germline lookup yields CDR1 SGHRS and CDR2 YFSETQ. In nucleotides, the CDR3 is TGCGCCAGCTCCCAGGACGGAGCTAACTATGGCTACACCTTC. Translation gives CASSQDGANYGYTF.

The table lists this clone with a few counts. This chain uses TRBV28 with TRBJ1-5; TRBD1 matches 7 bases. Germline CDR1 and CDR2: MDHEN and SYDVKM. The length of the CDR3 is 15 residues. V trimming: 6 bases; J trimming: 4 bases; junction bases outside the gene matches: 9. The chain's CDR3 is CASSRLTGNNQPQHF. The DNA of the CDR3 is TGTGCCAGCAGCCGCCTGACAGGGAATAATCAGCCCCAGCATTTT.

The V gene is TRBV12-3 or TRBV12-4, the J gene TRBJ2-1; no reliable D call. The ends were cut back, 8 bases at V and 6 bases at J, with 14 bases in the middle. The CDR3 totals 13 residues. As DNA, the CDR3 is TGTGCCAGCGGCCCCTCCGGCCCCAATGAGCAGTTCTTC. The encoded protein is CASGPSGPNEQFF.

This clone was counted once. The chain has TRBV7-9 and TRBJ1-1; 7 bases match TRBD1. Germline V gene sequence: CDR1 SEHNR, CDR2 FQNEAQ (reference sequence). CDR3 length: 15 residues. Trimming took 3 bases from V and 1 from J; bases not matched to a gene: 5. CDR3 region: CASSFTGTENTEAFF. The CDR3, as DNA: TGTGCCAGCAGCTTTACCGGGACAGAGAACACTGAAGCTTTCTTT.

The rearrangement uses TRBV30 and TRBJ1-2; tentatively, D is TRBD1 (5 bases). The ends were cut back, 4 bases at V and 2 bases at J, with 8 bases in the middle. CDR3 size: 12 residues. Per the germline V gene, CDR1 is GTSNPN and CDR2 is SVGIG (reference sequence). The CDR3 DNA follows: TGTGCCTGGACAGGGTCCAACTATGGCTACACCTTC. Residues: CAWTGSNYGYTF. The entire variable domain, with the rest obtained from reference TRBV30 and TRBJ1-2, is as follows: SQTIHQWPATLVQPVGSPLSLECTVEGTSNPNLYWYRQAAGRGLQLLFYSVGIGQISSEVPQNLSASRPQDRQFILSSKKLLLSDSGFYLCAWTGSNYGYTFGSGTRLTVV.

The rearrangement links TRBV27 to TRBJ1-5; D gene uncertain. The V and J ends lost 5 bases and 0 bases respectively, with 8 bases between them. Germline loops: CDR1 MNHEY, CDR2 SMNVEV (reference sequence). There are 14 residues in the CDR3. For the CDR3, the DNA is TGTGCCAGCAGTCCCACAGATAGCAATCAGCCCCAGCATTTT. Translated: CASSPTDSNQPQHF.

This clone was detected once. The genes are TRBV6-4 and TRBJ2-1, with D unresolved. The CDR3 loop spans 15 amino acids. Germline values: CDR1 MRHNA, CDR2 SNTAGT. The V gene lost 5 bases and the J gene lost 0 bases, with 11 bases spanning the gap. The CDR3 bases are TGTGCCAGCAGTAGTCACGCAAGCTCCTACAATGAGCAGTTCTTC. It is translated as CASSSHASSYNEQFF.

This clone was seen only once. This chain joins TRBV2 and TRBJ2-7; 10 bases agree with TRBD2. There are 12 residues in the CDR3. V trimming: 11 bases; J trimming: 5 bases; junction bases outside the gene matches: 6. From germline, CDR1 is SNHLY and CDR2 FYNNEI. The CDR3 sequence is CAAERGGHEQYF. The CDR3, as DNA: TGTGCCGCAGAGCGGGGGGGCCACGAGCAGTACTTC. Full variable domain (missing parts from reference TRBV2 and TRBJ2-7): EPEVTQTPSHQVTQMGQEVILRCVPISNHLYFYWYRQILGQKVEFLVSFYNNEISEKSEIFDDQFSVERPDGSNFTLKIRSTKLEDSAMYFCAAERGGHEQYFGPGTRLTVT.

This chain connects TRBV14 to TRBJ2-6, with TRBD2 matching 7 bases. CDR1 and CDR2 from the germline V gene are SGHDN and FVKESK. The CDR3 has 15 amino acids. V was clipped by 4 bases and J by 4 bases; unmatched bases: 4. Here the CDR3 reads CASSPTGGGANVLTF. CDR3 DNA: TGTGCCAGCAGCCCCACGGGGGGAGGGGCCAACGTCCTGACTTTC.

The chain uses TRBV7-2 and TRBJ2-3, with TRBD2 matching 9 bases. The V and J ends lost 1 base and 4 bases, in that order; junction bases with no gene match: 6. Germline V gene data show CDR1 as SGHTA and CDR2 as FQGNSA. CDR3 length: 16 residues. The CDR3 loop reads CASSLGGGAGADTQYF. Here the CDR3 DNA reads TGTGCCAGCAGCTTAGGCGGGGGGGCCGGGGCAGATACGCAGTATTTT.

The genes are TRBV5-1 and TRBJ2-7; D possibly corresponds to TRBD1 (6 bases). Germline lookup yields CDR1 SGHRS and CDR2 YFSETQ. V was clipped by 0 bases and J by 4 bases, with 8 bases between them. The CDR3 spans 13 residues. CDR3 loop: CASSLAGQYEQYF. For the CDR3, the DNA is TGCGCCAGCAGCTTGGCCGGACAGTACGAGCAGTACTTC.

DNA of the CDR3: TGCGCCAGCAGCCCCCTCTCAGGGAGCAACTATGGCTACACCTTC. Translating it yields CASSPLSGSNYGYTF. The J gene is TRBJ1-2, the V gene TRBV4-1; possibly TRBD1 for D (5 bases). The length of the CDR3 is 15 residues. V shed 4 bases and J shed 2 bases, with 14 bases lying between them. Germline CDR1 and CDR2: MGHRA and YSYEKL.

This chain joins TRBV6-5 and TRBJ2-7; TRBD2 is a possible D gene (6 bases). The CDR3 has 16 amino acids. Trimming pared 0 bases from V and 6 bases from J, leaving 18 bases between. Germline CDR1 is MNHEY and CDR2 is SVGAGI. DNA for the CDR3: TGTGCCAGCAGTTACTCGAGCCCGGGAGCTGGTTTCGAGCAGTACTTC. The encoded protein is CASSYSSPGAGFEQYF.

The chain recombines TRBV6-5 with TRBJ2-7; D is perhaps TRBD2 (6 bases). Trimming cost V 0 bases and J 2 bases, with 11 bases left between them. Germline CDR1 reads MNHEY; CDR2 reads SVGAGI. CDR3 length equals 15 residues. The CDR3 region is CASSYSEGRTYEQYF. CDR3 DNA sequence: TGTGCCAGCAGTTACTCGGAAGGGAGGACCTACGAGCAGTACTTC.